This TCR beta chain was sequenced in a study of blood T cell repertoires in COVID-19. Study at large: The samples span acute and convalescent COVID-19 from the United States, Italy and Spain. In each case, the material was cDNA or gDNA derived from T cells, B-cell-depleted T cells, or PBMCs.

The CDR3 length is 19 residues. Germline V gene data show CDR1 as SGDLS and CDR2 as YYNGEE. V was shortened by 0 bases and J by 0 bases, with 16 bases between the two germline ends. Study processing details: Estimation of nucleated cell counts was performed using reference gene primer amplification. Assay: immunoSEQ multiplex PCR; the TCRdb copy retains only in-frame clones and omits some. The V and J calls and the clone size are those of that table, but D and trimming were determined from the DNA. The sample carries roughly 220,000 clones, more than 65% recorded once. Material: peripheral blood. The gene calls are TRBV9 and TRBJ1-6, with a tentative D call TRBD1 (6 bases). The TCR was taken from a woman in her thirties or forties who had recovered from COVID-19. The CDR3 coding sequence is TGTGCCAGCAGCGTAGGAGGCGACAGGCTGAGCTCCTATAATTCACCCCTCCACTTT. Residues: CASSVGGDRLSSYNSPLHF.